This T cell receptor (beta chain) was identified in a study of blood T cells in healthy people across ages. This clonotype came up once. Its target is not known. Donation came from healthy Caucasian individuals in Russia who were aged about 6 to 100. General study findings and limits: Per million T cells, the diversity of TCR beta decreased roughly linearly as age advanced.

Trimming removed 3 bases from V and 0 bases from J; junction bases left unmatched: 8. CDR3 length equals 17 residues. Germline V gene sequence: CDR1 DFQATT, CDR2 SNEGSKA (reference sequence). Through a sample-barcoded 5' primer and a J-beta primer mix, a second PCR was run for roughly 7 to 12 cycles. TCRdb itself ran the 5' RACE reads through MiXCR, one entry per CDR3 protein. This sample has 1.2 million to 1.5 million distinct CDR3 sequences, with around 59% found just once. The chain has TRBV20-1 and TRBJ2-7; 13 bases map to TRBD2. The sample consisted of blood. The receptor's source is a man between 18 and 29 years old in good health. In DNA, the CDR3 is TGCAGTGCTAGCGGACGGACTAGCGGGAGAGTCTCCTACGAGCAGTACTTC. Translating it yields CSASGRTSGRVSYEQYF.